The 2 T cell receptor beta chains in this list originate from one sample, sequenced in a study of PD-1 blockade in mismatch repair-deficient tumors. Method: immunoSEQ multiplex PCR; TCRdb's copy keeps in-frame clones and lacks some. The data hold about 38,000 clones, with more than 75% observed a single time. The sample was peripheral blood, taken 4 weeks after starting pembrolizumab. The receptors here all came from an adult with mismatch repair-deficient cancer.

V and J are TRBV5-1 and TRBJ2-4, with TRBD2 as a possible D gene (7 bases). The V end lost 0 bases, the J end lost 0 bases, and 13 bases lay between the germline ends. CDR1 is SGHRS and CDR2 is YFSETQ in the germline V gene. The CDR3 covers 17 residues. This CDR3 is CASSLVGGALAKNIQYF. The CDR3 DNA reads as TGCGCCAGCAGCTTGGTTGGGGGGGCACTAGCCAAAAACATTCAGTACTTC.

This clone was detected once. V and J are TRBV21-1 and TRBJ1-5; the table's D call of TRBD1 was not tested on the DNA. TRBV21-1 is an annotated pseudogene. This CDR3 is 15 amino acids long. CDR3: CANSKNGAGYQPQHF. DNA of the CDR3: TGTGCCAACAGCAAAAATGGGGCAGGGTATCAGCCCCAGCATTTT.